These 8 T cell receptor beta chains originate from one sample sequenced in a study of T cell repertoires in cytomegalovirus infection. TCRdb analysed the reads with MiXCR anew, one entry per CDR3 protein. The sample holds about 190,000 distinct CDR3 sequences, 28% seen once. Sequencing was carried out using PBMCs. These receptors were obtained from a human donor in good health (CMV status not recorded). Some clones in this sample may be carry-over from other donors' samples.

V gene TRBV4-3 combines with J gene TRBJ2-7; TRBD2 might be the D (6 bases). The CDR3 contains 16 residues. Trimming removed 0 bases at V and 3 bases at J, with 15 bases between. Per the germline V gene, CDR1 is LGHNA and CDR2 is YSLEER. The CDR3 DNA is TGCGCCAGCAGCCAAGAACGGGACTCTTCAAGCTACGAGCAGTACTTC. The encoded protein is CASSQERDSSSYEQYF.

This clonotype was seen a handful of times. The chain is built from TRBV20-1 and TRBJ2-5; D remains ambiguous. V was clipped by 0 bases and J by 3 bases, with 2 bases between them. Germline V gene data show CDR1 as DFQATT and CDR2 as SNEGSKA (reference sequence). The CDR3 has 11 amino acids. The CDR3 here is CSARDKETQYF. The CDR3, as DNA: TGCAGTGCTAGAGATAAAGAGACCCAGTACTTC.

The chain carries TRBV19 and TRBJ2-3; D is uncertain. Germline-derived CDR1 and CDR2 are LNHDA and SQIVND (reference sequence). CDR3 length: 14 residues. V lost 7 bases and J lost 0, with 11 bases in between. CDR3 DNA: TGTGCCAGTATACCGAAAGGTAGCACAGATACGCAGTATTTT. Translated, it gives CASIPKGSTDTQYF.

The chain uses TRBV7-2 and TRBJ2-7, with a possible D match to TRBD2 (6 bases). Between the trimmed V and J ends, which lost 4 bases and 0 bases, there was a span of 10 bases. CDR1 and CDR2 from the germline V gene are SGHTA and FQGNSA. The CDR3 is made up of 14 amino acids. The CDR3 bases are TGTGCCAGCAGCTGGGGACTGCTCTCCTACGAGCAGTACTTC. Its protein is CASSWGLLSYEQYF.

V usage is TRBV19 and J usage is TRBJ1-1; D not certain. From germline, CDR1 is LNHDA and CDR2 SQIVND (reference sequence). The CDR3 runs to 11 residues. Deletions cut 3 bases from V and 9 bases from J, with 8 bases between. The CDR3 sequence is CASSMATQAFF. Written as DNA, the CDR3 is TGTGCCAGTAGTATGGCGACCCAAGCTTTCTTT. Full variable domain (missing parts from reference TRBV19 and TRBJ1-1): DGGITQSPKYLFRKEGQNVTLSCEQNLNHDAMYWYRQDPGQGLRLIYYSQIVNDFQKGDIAEGYSVSREKKESFPLTVTSAQKNPTAFYLCASSMATQAFFGQGTRLTVV.

This clonotype was counted only a few times. The chain carries TRBV19 and TRBJ2-2; TRBD1 agrees at 9 bases. V shed 10 bases and J 5 bases; nucleotides not matched to a gene: 8. The CDR3 runs to 14 residues. CDR1 and CDR2 (germline): LNHDA, SQIVND (reference sequence). CDR3 DNA sequence: TGTGCCACCTTGGACAGGGGCGGGACCGGGGAGCTGTTTTTT. Translated: CATLDRGGTGELFF.

There are a few counts of this clonotype. The chain couples TRBV4-2 to TRBJ2-7, with 7 nucleotides matching TRBD2. The CDR3 length is 14 residues. CDR1 and CDR2 (germline): LGHNA, YNFKEQ. The trim removed 5 bases at V and 5 bases at J, leaving 9 bases unmatched. CDR3: CASSSAGGRDEQYF. CDR3 nucleotide sequence: TGTGCCAGCAGCTCGGCCGGAGGGAGGGACGAGCAGTACTTC.

This clonotype came up many times. V gene TRBV12-3 or TRBV12-4 combines with J gene TRBJ2-2, with D unresolved. V was shortened by 5 bases and J by 2 bases, with 3 bases between the two germline ends. CDR3 length: 12 amino acids. DNA for the CDR3: TGTGCCAGCAGTGTAAACACCGGGGAGCTGTTTTTT. It encodes CASSVNTGELFF.